The clone carrying this TCR beta chain has only a few counts. Its antigen is currently unknown. These data are taken from a study of human T cells and chemical hapten exposure. Study summary: The variation in per-sample TCR yields arose mainly from small differences in pooled library volumes. Findings and caveats of the study: Relative to control repertoires, expanded TCRs gave rise to significantly more large CDR3 similarity clusters. Positively correlated with patch test score were the counts of PT1 expanded TCRs.

The time point was: patch test 1, 2 weeks after DPC sensitization. Treatment reported: therapeutic diphenylcyclopropenone sensitization with weekly scalp DPC. The donor pool consisted of alopecia patients aged 18 to 70 years, considered suitable for DPC. Via MiXCR, TCRdb re-called the RACE reads, giving one row per CDR3 protein. The data show fewer than 200,000 distinct CDR3 sequences, 20% to 25% seen once. Trimming removed 2 bases from V and 11 bases from J, with 22 bases in between. This CDR3 has 15 residues. Germline CDR1 SGHTS, CDR2 YDEGEE. The TCR comes from a woman aged 45-65 years with alopecia areata. Some clones in this sample may be carry-over from other donors' samples. This material consisted of whole blood, taken in connection with sensitization to the hapten diphenylcyclopropenone (DPC). The V and J genes are TRBV5-8 and TRBJ1-1; D unclear. The CDR3 reads CASSFSLSPGKTAFF. CDR3 DNA sequence: TGTGCCAGCAGCTTCTCCCTCTCCCCCGGCAAGACGGCTTTCTTT.